This TCR beta chain came from a study of T cells after yellow fever vaccination. About the research overall: For low cell numbers, libraries were made with SMART-Seq v4 Ultra Low Input.

V lost 2 bases, J lost 2 bases, and 11 bases lay in between. Germline values: CDR1 MDHEN, CDR2 SYDVKM. CDR3 length equals 15 residues. One entry per CDR3 protein, called by TCRdb with MiXCR from the 5' RACE reads. Of about 52,000 distinct CDR3 sequences listed, 6% to 8.5% were seen once; the top ten hold around 24%. This clonotype was observed at least ten times. Regarding the study as a whole: Though it reached lower strength, the secondary response hit its peak faster, day 5 versus 15.

This specimen consisted of CD8+ T cells not binding an NS4B(214-222) dextramer, sorted from PBMCs, obtained 45 days after the first yellow fever vaccination. V usage is TRBV28 and J usage is TRBJ2-3; D is uncertain. This clonotype was sampled from a man aged 18 to 29 who received the YFV17D yellow fever vaccine. The chain's CDR3 is CASSLGEKATDTQYF. CDR3 nucleotide sequence: TGTGCCAGCAGTTTAGGAGAAAAGGCCACAGATACGCAGTATTTT.